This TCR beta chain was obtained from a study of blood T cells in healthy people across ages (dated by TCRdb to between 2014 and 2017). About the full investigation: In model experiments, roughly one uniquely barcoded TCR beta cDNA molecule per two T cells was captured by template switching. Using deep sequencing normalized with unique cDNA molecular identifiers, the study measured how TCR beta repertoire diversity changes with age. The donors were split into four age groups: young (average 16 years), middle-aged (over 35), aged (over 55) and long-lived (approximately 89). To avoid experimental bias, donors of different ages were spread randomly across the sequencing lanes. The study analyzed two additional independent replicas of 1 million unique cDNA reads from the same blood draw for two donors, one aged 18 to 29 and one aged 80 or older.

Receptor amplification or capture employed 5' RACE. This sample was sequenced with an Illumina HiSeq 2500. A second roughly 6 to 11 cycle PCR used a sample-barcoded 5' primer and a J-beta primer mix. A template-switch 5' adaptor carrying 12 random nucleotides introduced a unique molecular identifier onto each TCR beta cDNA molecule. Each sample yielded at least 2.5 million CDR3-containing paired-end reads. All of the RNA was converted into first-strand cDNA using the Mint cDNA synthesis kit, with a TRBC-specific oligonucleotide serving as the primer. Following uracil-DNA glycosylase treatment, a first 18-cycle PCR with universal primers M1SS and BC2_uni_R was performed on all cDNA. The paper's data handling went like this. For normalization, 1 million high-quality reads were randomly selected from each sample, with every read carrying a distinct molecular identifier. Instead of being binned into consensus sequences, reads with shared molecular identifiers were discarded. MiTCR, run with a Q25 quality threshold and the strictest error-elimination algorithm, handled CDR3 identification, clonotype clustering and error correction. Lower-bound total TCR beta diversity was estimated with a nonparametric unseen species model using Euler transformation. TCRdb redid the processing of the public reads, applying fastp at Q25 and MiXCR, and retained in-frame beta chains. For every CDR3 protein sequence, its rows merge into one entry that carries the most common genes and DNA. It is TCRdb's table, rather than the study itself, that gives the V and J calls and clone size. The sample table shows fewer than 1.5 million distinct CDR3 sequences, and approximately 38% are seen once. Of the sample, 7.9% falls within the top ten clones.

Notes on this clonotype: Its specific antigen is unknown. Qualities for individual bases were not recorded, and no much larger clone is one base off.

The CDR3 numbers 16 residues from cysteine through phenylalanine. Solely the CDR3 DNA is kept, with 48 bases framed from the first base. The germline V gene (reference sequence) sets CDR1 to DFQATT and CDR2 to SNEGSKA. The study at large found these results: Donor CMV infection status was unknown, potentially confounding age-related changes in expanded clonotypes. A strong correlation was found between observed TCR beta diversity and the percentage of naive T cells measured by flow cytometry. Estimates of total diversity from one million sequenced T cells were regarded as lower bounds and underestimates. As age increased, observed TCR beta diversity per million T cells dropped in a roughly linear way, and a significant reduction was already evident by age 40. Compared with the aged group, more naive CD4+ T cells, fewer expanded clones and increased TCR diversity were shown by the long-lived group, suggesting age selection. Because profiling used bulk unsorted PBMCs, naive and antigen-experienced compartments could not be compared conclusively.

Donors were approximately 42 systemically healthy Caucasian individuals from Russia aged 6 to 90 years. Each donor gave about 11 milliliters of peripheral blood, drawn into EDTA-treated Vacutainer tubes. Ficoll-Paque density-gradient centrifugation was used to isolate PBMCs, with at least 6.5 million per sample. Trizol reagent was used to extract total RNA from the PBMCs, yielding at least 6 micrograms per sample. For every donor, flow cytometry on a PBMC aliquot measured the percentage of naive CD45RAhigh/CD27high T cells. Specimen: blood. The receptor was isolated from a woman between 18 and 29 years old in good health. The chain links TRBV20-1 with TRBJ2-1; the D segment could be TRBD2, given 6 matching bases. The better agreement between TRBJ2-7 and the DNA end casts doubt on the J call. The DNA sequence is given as TGCAGTGCCCCGGGGCGAGGCGGGAAATTCTACAATGAGCAGTACTTC. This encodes CSAPGRGGKFYNEQYF.